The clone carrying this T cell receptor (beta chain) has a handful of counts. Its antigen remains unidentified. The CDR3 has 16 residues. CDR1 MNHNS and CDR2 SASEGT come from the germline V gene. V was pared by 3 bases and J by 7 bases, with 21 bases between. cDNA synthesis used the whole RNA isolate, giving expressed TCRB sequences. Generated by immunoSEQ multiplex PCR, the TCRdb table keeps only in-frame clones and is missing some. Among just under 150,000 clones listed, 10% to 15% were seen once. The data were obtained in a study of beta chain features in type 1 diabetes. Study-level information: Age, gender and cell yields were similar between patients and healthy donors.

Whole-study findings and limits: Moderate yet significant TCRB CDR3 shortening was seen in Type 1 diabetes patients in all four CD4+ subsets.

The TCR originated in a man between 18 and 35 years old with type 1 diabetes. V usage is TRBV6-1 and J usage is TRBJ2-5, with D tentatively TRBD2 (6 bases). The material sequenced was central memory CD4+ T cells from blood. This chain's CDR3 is CASSDAGMPPRGTQYF. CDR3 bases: TGTGCCAGCAGTGATGCGGGGATGCCCCCAAGAGGGACCCAGTACTTC.